The clone carrying this T cell receptor beta chain was counted many times. Its antigen is unknown. This entry is derived from a study of T cells in Graves' hyperthyroidism and ophthalmopathy. The CDR3 runs to 14 residues. Germline assignment: CDR1 DFQATT and CDR2 SNEGSKA (reference sequence). Trimming left V 1 base short and J 5 bases short, with 15 bases between. No ophthalmopathy progression within 18 months constituted stable Graves' hyperthyroidism. Patients aged 18 to 65 with hyperthyroidism were newly diagnosed, with duration under 2 months. The source material, RNA transcripts, was used to amplify TCR beta CDR3 regions. In the first-round RT-PCR of the TCR CDR3, the HTBI primer set was used. Each CDR3 protein is one row after TCRdb ran MiXCR on the multiplex PCR reads. This sample has 75,000 to 100,000 distinct CDR3 sequences, with around 42% found just once. Study results and limitations: Most expanded thyroid clonotypes above 0.001 also appeared in blood.

V is TRBV20-1 and J is TRBJ2-7, with D tentatively TRBD2 (6 bases). The sequenced sample was peripheral blood or thyroid tissue (not recorded which). This clonotype originated in a woman in her thirties with Graves' hyperthyroidism. The CDR3 reads CSARAFLAYDEQYF. The CDR3 DNA is TGCAGTGCTAGAGCATTCCTAGCGTATGACGAGCAGTACTTC.